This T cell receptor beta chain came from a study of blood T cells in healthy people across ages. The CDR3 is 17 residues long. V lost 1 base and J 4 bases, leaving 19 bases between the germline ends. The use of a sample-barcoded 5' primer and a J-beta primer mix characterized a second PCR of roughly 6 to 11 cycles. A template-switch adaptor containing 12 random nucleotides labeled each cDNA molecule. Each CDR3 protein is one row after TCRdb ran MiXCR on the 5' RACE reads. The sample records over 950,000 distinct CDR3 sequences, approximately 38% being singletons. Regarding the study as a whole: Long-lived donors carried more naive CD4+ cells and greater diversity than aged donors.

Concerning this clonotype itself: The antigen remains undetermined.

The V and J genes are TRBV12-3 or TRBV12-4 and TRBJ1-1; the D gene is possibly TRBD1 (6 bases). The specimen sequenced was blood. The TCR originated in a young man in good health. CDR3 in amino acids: CASSLVGGARSSTEAFF. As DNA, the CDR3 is TGTGCCAGCAGTTTAGTCGGGGGGGCGCGGTCGTCCACTGAAGCTTTCTTT.